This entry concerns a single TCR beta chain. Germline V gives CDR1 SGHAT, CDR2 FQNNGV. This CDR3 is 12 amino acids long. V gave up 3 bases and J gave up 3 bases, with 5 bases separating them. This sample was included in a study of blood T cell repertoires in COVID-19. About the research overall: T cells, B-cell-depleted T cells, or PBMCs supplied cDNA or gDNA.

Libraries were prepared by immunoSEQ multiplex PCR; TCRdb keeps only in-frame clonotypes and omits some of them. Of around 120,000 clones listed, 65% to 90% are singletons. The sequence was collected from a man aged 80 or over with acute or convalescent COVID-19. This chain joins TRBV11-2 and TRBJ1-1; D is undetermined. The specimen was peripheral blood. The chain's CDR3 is CASSFGDTEAFF. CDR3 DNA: TGTGCCAGCAGCTTCGGGGACACTGAAGCTTTCTTT.